This note documents a single TCR beta chain sequence. The antigen remains unidentified. Unique molecular identifiers were carried by the TCR beta cDNA libraries. A single record per CDR3 protein comes from TCRdb applying MiXCR to the PCR reads. Of a few hundred thousand distinct CDR3 sequences listed, roughly 45% are singletons. The sample is drawn from a study of post-analysis software for immune sequencing data. Study-wide background: Recorded subtypes: relapsing-remitting, secondary progressive, progressive-relapsing; some patients unannotated.

From germline, CDR1 is SQVTM and CDR2 ANQGSEA. Between the trimmed V and J ends, which lost 4 bases and 6 bases, there was a span of 13 bases. CDR3 size: 12 residues. Overall study findings and caveats: Higher frequency in patients than in controls was seen for a handful of TRBV segments, with TRBV5-6, TRBV5-1 and TRBV20-1 among them. When compared against controls, multiple sclerosis patients showed significantly lower normalized Chao1 diversity. Co-batched samples clustered tightly together by F measure.

The V call is TRBV29-1, the J call TRBJ2-7; D gene uncertain. The sample was blood. The TCR sequence derives from a girl under 18 with multiple sclerosis. CDR3 nucleotides: TGCAGCGTTGCCGCTGTCTCAGCCGAGCAGTACTTC. It translates to CSVAAVSAEQYF.